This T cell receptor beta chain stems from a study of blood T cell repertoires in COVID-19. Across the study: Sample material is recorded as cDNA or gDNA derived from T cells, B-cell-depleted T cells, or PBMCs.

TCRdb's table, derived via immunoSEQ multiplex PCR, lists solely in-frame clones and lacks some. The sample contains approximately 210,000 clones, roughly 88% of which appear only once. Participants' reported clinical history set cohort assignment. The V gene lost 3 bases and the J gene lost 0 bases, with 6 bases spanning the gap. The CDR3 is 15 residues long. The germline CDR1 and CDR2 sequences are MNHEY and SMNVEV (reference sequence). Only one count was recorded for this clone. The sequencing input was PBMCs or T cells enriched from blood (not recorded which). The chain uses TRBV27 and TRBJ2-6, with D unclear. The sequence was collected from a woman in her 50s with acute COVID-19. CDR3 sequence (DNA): TGTGCCAGCAGTTTTAGAGGCTCTGGGGCCAACGTCCTGACTTTC. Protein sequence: CASSFRGSGANVLTF.